The 26 T cell receptor beta chains listed next were all sequenced from one sample in a study of CD8 T cells in Susac syndrome. The RNA input was about 0.5 to 1 ug, and it was reverse transcribed with random hexamers. One entry per CDR3 protein results from TCRdb running MiXCR on the immunoSEQ multiplex PCR reads. The sample records around 270,000 distinct CDR3 sequences, 75% to 90% being singletons. Sequenced: CD8+ T cells from PBMCs. These receptors came from a human donor with multiple sclerosis.

This clonotype was recorded once. V and J are TRBV9 and TRBJ1-2; 9 bases fit TRBD1. V gave up 2 bases and J gave up 1 base; unmatched junction bases: 6. Germline CDR1 and CDR2: SGDLS and YYNGEE. The CDR3 is 16 amino acids. CDR3 sequence: CASSVGQGAVNYGYTF. CDR3 nucleotide sequence: TGTGCCAGCAGCGTGGGACAGGGCGCCGTTAACTATGGCTACACCTTC.

CDR3 protein: CATSDPTFKQYF. The CDR3 DNA is TGTGCCACCAGTGATCCCACGTTTAAGCAGTACTTC. This chain links TRBV24-1 with TRBJ2-7; D is unresolved. V was clipped by 3 bases and J by 8 bases, with 10 bases between them. Germline-derived CDR1 and CDR2 are KGHDR and SFDVKD. This CDR3 is built from 12 residues.

This clonotype was detected only a few times. The rearrangement joins TRBV6-6 to TRBJ2-7; tentatively, D is TRBD2 (6 bases). Trimming removed 5 bases from V and 5 bases from J, with 16 bases in between. This CDR3 has 14 amino acids. Germline V gene sequence: CDR1 MNHNY, CDR2 SVGAGI (reference sequence). The CDR3 coding sequence is TGTGCCAGCAGTCCGTCGGGGGAGACCCACGAGCAGTACTTC. Translated, it gives CASSPSGETHEQYF.

The V gene is TRBV13, the J gene TRBJ2-1; D unresolved. The CDR3 is made up of 12 amino acids. Trimming shortened V by 4 bases and J by 7 bases, and 8 bases separated the two germline ends. The V gene's germline CDR1 is PRHDT and CDR2 FYEKMQ (reference sequence). The CDR3 spells CASSSLENEQFF. The CDR3 DNA reads TGTGCCAGCAGCTCGCTAGAGAATGAGCAGTTCTTC.

This sequence joins TRBV12-3 or TRBV12-4 and TRBJ1-1; D is uncertain. V lost 3 bases, J lost 1 base, and 9 bases lay in between. CDR3 length: 14 amino acids. CDR3 bases: TGTGCCAGCAGTTTCTCCAGCCCGAACACTGAAGCTTTCTTT. Protein product: CASSFSSPNTEAFF.

The chain couples TRBV24-1 to TRBJ1-5; D ambiguous. The CDR3 loop spans 13 amino acids. CDR1 and CDR2 (germline): KGHDR, SFDVKD. The V end lost 9 bases, the J end lost 3 bases, and 11 bases lay between the germline ends. The CDR3 reads CATQADSNQPQHF. For the CDR3, the DNA is TGTGCCACCCAGGCGGACTCCAATCAGCCCCAGCATTTT.

This rearrangement joins TRBV7-6 to TRBJ2-7; possibly TRBD2 for D (7 bases). Germline V CDR1 and CDR2: SGHVS, FNYEAQ. The V and J ends lost 4 bases and 5 bases respectively, with 21 bases between them. The CDR3 runs 16 residues. This CDR3 is CASSSILGGGLNEQYF. CDR3 sequence (DNA): TGTGCCAGCAGCTCAATCCTAGGGGGGGGCCTCAACGAGCAGTACTTC.

The rearrangement joins TRBV27 to TRBJ1-1; the D gene is possibly TRBD1 (6 bases). The CDR3 is 14 amino acids. Germline CDR1 MNHEY, CDR2 SMNVEV (reference sequence). V lost 4 bases and J lost 0, with 9 bases in between. The CDR3 loop reads CASSWQGLNTEAFF. The CDR3 region has the DNA TGTGCCAGCAGTTGGCAGGGGCTGAACACTGAAGCTTTCTTT.

This sequence joins TRBV7-2 and TRBJ2-5, with D hard to call. The V end was cut by 4 bases, the J end by 2 bases, with 17 bases between. Germline CDR1 SGHTA, CDR2 FQGNSA. The length of the CDR3 is 16 residues. DNA of the CDR3: TGTGCCAGCAGCTCCCCCCCGAGGATCTCACAAGAGACCCAGTACTTC. It specifies CASSSPPRISQETQYF.

The chain links TRBV4-2 to TRBJ2-3, with D unresolved. This CDR3 has 17 amino acids. The germline gives CDR1 LGHNA, CDR2 YNFKEQ. Trimming pared 0 bases from V and 2 bases from J, leaving 15 bases between. The CDR3 sequence: CASSQELRNMLTDTQYF. The CDR3 nucleotides read TGTGCCAGCAGCCAAGAGTTGCGGAACATGCTCACAGATACGCAGTATTTT.

This rearrangement joins TRBV7-2 to TRBJ2-5; 15 bases map to TRBD2. This CDR3 is built from 18 residues. Looked up from germline, CDR1 is SGHTA and CDR2 is FQGNSA. V lost 1 base to trimming and J lost 5 bases; unmatched junction nucleotides: 8. The CDR3: CASSLGTGLAGGPETQYF. In DNA, the CDR3 is TGTGCCAGCAGCTTAGGGACAGGACTAGCGGGAGGGCCGGAGACCCAGTACTTC.

This chain's CDR3 is CASSQARWTGGDTEAFF. In DNA form, the CDR3 reads TGCGCCAGCAGCCAAGCTAGGTGGACAGGGGGAGACACTGAAGCTTTCTTT. The chain has TRBV4-3 and TRBJ1-1; 10 bases are shared with TRBD1. Germline V gene sequence: CDR1 LGHNA, CDR2 YSLEER. V shed 1 base and J 3 bases; nucleotides not matched to a gene: 8. The CDR3 totals 17 residues.

The CDR3 bases are TGTGCCAGCAGTTTGACAGGGGATAGCAATCAGCCCCAGCATTTT. Translated: CASSLTGDSNQPQHF. The chain links TRBV6-4 to TRBJ1-5; 8 nucleotides line up with TRBD1. This CDR3 is 15 amino acids long. Germline V gene lookup returns CDR1 MRHNA and CDR2 SNTAGT. Germline trimming cut 5 bases from V and 0 bases from J; bases unmatched to any gene: 3.

The chain employs TRBV20-1 and TRBJ1-5; D call uncertain. Germline lookup yields CDR1 DFQATT and CDR2 SNEGSKA (reference sequence). With 3 bases removed from V and 3 bases from J, the gap between germline ends came to 18 bases. CDR3 length: 16 residues. The CDR3 here is CSASPPPERDNQPQHF. In DNA, the CDR3 is TGCAGTGCTAGCCCCCCCCCGGAGCGAGACAATCAGCCCCAGCATTTT.

The chain joins TRBV7-8 to TRBJ2-7, with TRBD2 matching over 7 bases. Germline values: CDR1 SGHVS, CDR2 FQNEAQ. The CDR3 covers 15 residues. The ends lost 1 base at V and 1 base at J; junction bases unmatched: 4. In nucleotides, the CDR3 is TGTGCCAGCAGCTTAGGCCGGACTAGATCCTACGAGCAGTACTTC. It specifies CASSLGRTRSYEQYF.

The J gene is TRBJ1-2, the V gene TRBV7-2, with D possibly TRBD1 on 5 matching bases. This CDR3 has 17 residues. Trimming shortened V by 1 base and J by 5 bases, and 20 bases separated the two germline ends. Germline CDR1 reads SGHTA; CDR2 reads FQGNSA. Here the CDR3 DNA reads TGTGCCAGCAGCTTAGTAGTGGTCGTGACAGCCACGTATGGCTACACCTTC. As protein: CASSLVVVVTATYGYTF.

The gene calls are TRBV27 and TRBJ2-3; the match to TRBD2 covers 13 bases. CDR3 length: 17 residues. From germline, CDR1 is MNHEY and CDR2 SMNVEV (reference sequence). V gave up 5 bases and J gave up 1 base; unmatched junction bases: 6. In nucleotides, the CDR3 is TGTGCCAGCAGTACCTCCGGACTAGCGGGAGGCACAGATACGCAGTATTTT. This codes for CASSTSGLAGGTDTQYF.

This clonotype has a single count. The chain has TRBV21-1 and TRBJ2-7; the table's D call of TRBD1 was not tested on the DNA. TRBV21-1 is shown as a pseudogene. This CDR3 spans 15 amino acids. The CDR3 region has the DNA TGTGCCAGCAGCGGGCCCGGAAGACAGGGTGGAGAGCAGTACTTC. It is translated as CASSGPGRQGGEQYF.

The J gene is TRBJ2-3, the V gene TRBV7-2, with 7 bases lining up with TRBD1. J gave up 0 bases and V 5 bases, and 5 bases lay outside the gene matches. The CDR3 has 15 amino acids. The germline CDR1 and CDR2 sequences are SGHTA and FQGNSA. In DNA form, the CDR3 reads TGTGCCAGCAGCCCCTGGGACAGAAGCACAGATACGCAGTATTTT. Its translation: CASSPWDRSTDTQYF.

The chain carries TRBV28 and TRBJ2-2, with unresolved D. This CDR3 is 13 amino acids long. The germline CDR1 and CDR2 sequences are MDHEN and SYDVKM. V shed 10 bases and J shed 5 bases, with 14 bases lying between them. DNA of the CDR3: TGTGCCACCTTTCCCCGGATGACCGGGGAGCTGTTTTTT. Translating it yields CATFPRMTGELFF.

CDR3 sequence reads: CASSDRVGTYGYTF. The DNA for the CDR3 is TGTGCCAGCTCCGACAGGGTAGGGACCTATGGCTACACCTTC. This chain uses TRBV2 with TRBJ1-2; 7 positions agree with TRBD1. Germline V gene data show CDR1 as SNHLY and CDR2 as FYNNEI. The CDR3 is made up of 14 amino acids. The J segment lost 4 bases and the V segment lost 8 bases, leaving 10 bases of the junction unmatched.

The chain uses TRBV6-4 and TRBJ2-1, with TRBD2 matching 9 bases. The V gene's germline CDR1 is MRHNA and CDR2 SNTAGT. This CDR3 is 15 amino acids long. The trim removed 2 bases at V and 5 bases at J, leaving 4 bases unmatched. The CDR3 bases are TGTGCCAGCAGTGACGGTCTAGCGGGGAACAATGAGCAGTTCTTC. Its protein product is CASSDGLAGNNEQFF.

V gene TRBV27 combines with J gene TRBJ2-2; D gene unclear. This CDR3 has 15 amino acids. Between the trimmed V and J ends, which lost 3 bases and 0 bases, there was a span of 8 bases. Germline V gene sequence: CDR1 MNHEY, CDR2 SMNVEV (reference sequence). The CDR3 region is CASSFADTNTGELFF. In DNA, the CDR3 is TGTGCCAGCAGTTTCGCGGATACGAACACCGGGGAGCTGTTTTTT.

The chain recombines TRBV24-1 with TRBJ2-2; D gene unclear. The CDR3 has 14 residues. The germline CDR1 and CDR2 sequences are KGHDR and SFDVKD. V lost 1 base and J lost 1, with 3 bases in between. The chain's CDR3 is CATSDFRNTGELFF. CDR3 nucleotides: TGTGCCACCAGTGATTTTCGGAACACCGGGGAGCTGTTTTTT.

The gene calls are TRBV18 and TRBJ2-6; D gene ambiguous. This CDR3 is built from 17 residues. Per germline, CDR1 KGHSH and CDR2 LQKENI. The V end was cut by 4 bases, the J end by 0 bases, with 13 bases between. CDR3 loop: CASSQSPVLSGANVLTF. The CDR3 bases are TGTGCCAGCTCACAGAGTCCGGTCCTCTCTGGGGCCAACGTCCTGACTTTC.

This chain joins TRBV4-3 and TRBJ2-3; the D is unclear. The V gene's germline CDR1 is LGHNA and CDR2 YSLEER. The CDR3 runs to 16 residues. V was clipped by 1 base and J by 0 bases, with 11 bases between them. In DNA, the CDR3 is TGCGCCAGCAGCCAAGCAAAGGGTTCTAGCACAGATACGCAGTATTTT. The encoded protein is CASSQAKGSSTDTQYF.